The rows below give T cell receptor beta chains drawn from one sample of a study of siplizumab effects on memory and regulatory T cells. Method: immunoSEQ multiplex PCR; TCRdb's copy keeps in-frame clones and lacks some. This table holds about 68,000 clones, 93% found once. The source material was CD8+ T cells sorted from blood. These receptors all come from a human donor in good health. Each CDR3 is given with its conserved first and last residue. D genes are given only for firm matches. Rows give clone size only sometimes, using once, few, many, or a class for an expanded clone.

v_gene	j_gene	abundance	len	d_gene	CDR3aa	CDR3nt
TRBV23-1	TRBJ2-3	-	18	TRBD1	CASSHRFETGYSTDTQYF	TGCGCCAGCAGTCACCGTTTCGAGACAGGGTATTCTACAGATACGCAGTATTTT
TRBV13	TRBJ2-2	once	17	-	CASSYILGKANTGELFF	TGTGCCAGCAGCTACATACTGGGGAAAGCGAACACCGGGGAGCTGTTTTTT
TRBV14	TRBJ2-2	-	15	-	CASSQMGQNTGELFF	TGTGCCAGCAGCCAAATGGGACAGAACACCGGGGAGCTGTTTTTT
TRBV18	TRBJ1-5	once	14	-	CASSPGPNGQPQHF	TGTGCCAGCTCACCCGGGCCCAACGGTCAGCCCCAGCATTTT
TRBV6-5	TRBJ2-5	-	15	TRBD2	CASTRGRGEVETQYF	TGTGCCAGCACCCGAGGGCGGGGGGAGGTAGAGACCCAGTACTTC
TRBV6-6	TRBJ2-3	-	12	-	CASSYPEDTQYF	TGTGCCAGCAGTTACCCCGAGGATACGCAGTATTTT
TRBV19	TRBJ2-7	once	14	TRBD1	CASSAGQGALEQYF	TGTGCCAGTAGTGCGGGACAGGGGGCGCTTGAGCAGTACTTC
TRBV7-9	TRBJ1-2	-	12	-	CASSSLPYGYTF	TGTGCCAGCAGCTCCCTGCCCTATGGCTACACCTTC
TRBV28	TRBJ2-7	-	14	TRBD1	CASSFRDRDYEQYF	TGTGCCAGCAGCTTCCGGGACAGGGACTACGAGCAGTACTTC
TRBV4-1	TRBJ1-1	-	15	-	CASSHYEGGEIGAFF	TGCGCCAGCAGCCACTATGAAGGGGGAGAGATAGGAGCTTTCTTT
TRBV20-1	TRBJ2-1	-	11	-	CSANTPNEQFF	TGCAGTGCCAACACCCCTAATGAGCAGTTCTTC
TRBV2	TRBJ2-1	-	13	TRBD2	CASKTSGYNEQFF	TGTGCCAGCAAGACTAGCGGGTACAATGAGCAGTTCTTC
TRBV2	TRBJ1-4	-	15	-	CASSLNAPTNEKLFF	TGTGCCAGCAGCTTAAATGCCCCAACTAATGAAAAACTGTTTTTT
TRBV7-6	TRBJ2-5	-	15	-	CASSLVAYAGETQYF	TGTGCCAGCAGCTTAGTTGCCTACGCTGGAGAGACCCAGTACTTC
TRBV9	TRBJ2-1	-	14	-	CASSESGLVNEQFF	TGTGCCAGCAGCGAAAGCGGTTTGGTGAATGAGCAGTTCTTC
TRBV7-7	TRBJ2-2	-	17	-	CASSSSLFGANTGELFF	TGTGCCAGCAGCTCCAGTTTGTTTGGTGCGAACACCGGGGAGCTGTTTTTT
TRBV27	TRBJ1-1	-	13	-	CASSLSLGTEAFF	TGTGCCAGCAGTTTATCTCTTGGAACTGAAGCTTTCTTT
TRBV29-1	TRBJ1-3	-	13	-	CSVEGRNGNTIYF	TGCAGCGTTGAAGGGAGGAACGGAAACACCATATATTTT